The TCR beta chain described here comes from a study of blood T cells in healthy people across ages. A second PCR of roughly 6 to 12 cycles used a sample-barcoded 5' primer and a J-beta primer mix. MiXCR, applied by TCRdb to the 5' RACE reads, yields one record per CDR3 protein. The table includes roughly 500,000 distinct CDR3 sequences, 25% to 30% detected once. The CDR3 consists of 15 residues. Between the trimmed V and J ends, which lost 0 bases and 2 bases, there was a span of 10 bases. Germline V gene data show CDR1 as SGHTA and CDR2 as FQGNSA. This TCR derives from a woman in her 70s in good health. The chain recombines TRBV7-2 with TRBJ2-5, with D perhaps TRBD1 or TRBD2 (5 bases each). Material for sequencing was blood. CDR3 nucleotide sequence: TGTGCCAGCAGCTTAGCGGGGGTCTGGCAAGAGACCCAGTACTTC. Translated: CASSLAGVWQETQYF. The whole variable domain, remainder taken from reference TRBV7-2 and TRBJ2-5, is GAGVSQSPSNKVTEKGKDVELRCDPISGHTALYWYRQSLGQGLEFLIYFQGNSAPDKSGLPSDRFSAERTGGSVSTLTIQRTQQEDSAVYLCASSLAGVWQETQYFGPGTRLLVL.